The 13 T cell receptor beta chains below come from one sample, sequenced in a study of T cells after yellow fever vaccination (dated by TCRdb to between 2018 and 2021). The method was 5' RACE. These reads were obtained on an Illumina HiSeq 2500. TCRdb reanalyzed the raw reads on its own, using fastp at Q25 for trimming and MiXCR for clone calling, and kept in-frame beta chains. Every entry covers one CDR3 protein and lists the most common genes and DNA from its rows. The sample table shows just under 600,000 distinct CDR3 sequences, and less than 15% are seen once. The top ten clones comprise over 12% of the sample. What the treatment or condition label conveys for this sample: live attenuated yellow fever vaccine strain. The sample in question was PBMCs, obtained on the day of the yellow fever booster vaccination. The receptors were sampled from a man aged 25-45 years who received the YFV17D yellow fever vaccine.

Notes on this clonotype: The junction differs from germline at one of its ends, possibly a read error. The chain employs TRBV14 and TRBJ2-3; no definite D call. The CDR3 length is 14 residues. CDR1 and CDR2 (germline): SGHDN, FVKESK. The DNA of the CDR3 is TGTGCCAGCAGCCCCTATAGTAGCAGAGATACGCAGTATTTT. It specifies CASSPYSSRDTQYF.

This clonotype was found a few times. The V and J genes are TRBV6-2 or TRBV6-3 and TRBJ2-7; 10 positions match TRBD1. This CDR3 has 13 amino acids. V lost 8 bases and J lost 6; bases outside the gene matches: 7. The germline V gene encodes CDR1 MNHEY and CDR2 SVGEGT. CDR3 residues: CASWGQGSSEQYF. The CDR3 DNA is TGTGCCAGCTGGGGACAGGGGTCGTCCGAGCAGTACTTC.

The CDR3, as DNA: TGCGCCAGCAGTGGAAAGGCGGGAGAGACCCAGTACTTC. Translation gives CASSGKAGETQYF. The chain carries TRBV10-2 and TRBJ2-5; tentative D call: TRBD2 (5 bases). V was pared by 4 bases and J by 4 bases, with 10 bases between. This CDR3 has 13 residues. Germline CDR1 WSHSY, CDR2 SAAADI.

This clonotype was counted only a few times. This sequence joins TRBV29-1 and TRBJ2-7, with TRBD2 matching over 7 bases. The germline CDR1 and CDR2 sequences are SQVTM and ANQGSEA. With V trimmed by 4 bases and J by 2 bases, 11 bases remained unmatched. The length of the CDR3 is 15 residues. The CDR3 here is CSVGGVKREAYEQYF. In DNA, the CDR3 is TGCAGCGTTGGCGGGGTTAAACGGGAGGCCTACGAGCAGTACTTC.

V gene TRBV7-6 combines with J gene TRBJ2-1; TRBD2 matches 8 bases. CDR3 size: 16 residues. Germline V gene lookup returns CDR1 SGHVS and CDR2 FNYEAQ. V shed 5 bases, J shed 3 bases, and the junction held 9 bases outside the gene matches. The CDR3 coding sequence is TGTGCCAGCAGCCCAAGCCCAGCGGGGGACTACAATGAGCAGTTCTTC. Translated: CASSPSPAGDYNEQFF.

This clonotype has just a few counts. The genes are TRBV30 and TRBJ2-7; D gene ambiguous. V lost 3 bases and J 4 bases, leaving 7 bases between the germline ends. The CDR3 is 11 amino acids. The germline CDR1 and CDR2 sequences are GTSNPN and SVGIG (reference sequence). CDR3 coding DNA: TGTGCCTGGAGATCCCTTTACGAGCAGTACTTC. Residues: CAWRSLYEQYF.

This clonotype was counted a few times. The V gene is TRBV20-1, the J gene TRBJ2-1; D not certain. The CDR3 extends over 14 amino acids. Trimming removed 0 bases from V and 3 bases from J, with 9 bases in between. Germline V gives CDR1 DFQATT, CDR2 SNEGSKA (reference sequence). CDR3 DNA sequence: TGCAGTGCTAGAGATCGGTGGCTCTACAATGAGCAGTTCTTC. Its protein product is CSARDRWLYNEQFF.

J is TRBJ2-7 and V is TRBV5-4; TRBD2 matches at 9 bases. Trimming removed 7 bases from V and 0 bases from J; junction bases left unmatched: 11. This CDR3 is 16 amino acids long. Germline V CDR1 and CDR2: SGHNT, YYREEE (reference sequence). The CDR3 coding sequence is TGTGCCAGCCGATCATTTGGGACTAGCACCTCCTACGAGCAGTACTTC. It is translated as CASRSFGTSTSYEQYF.

V is TRBV7-9 and J is TRBJ2-7, with 9 bases matching TRBD2. J lost 5 bases, V lost 3 bases, and 8 bases had no gene match. CDR3 length: 15 residues. In germline, CDR1 is SEHNR, CDR2 FQNEAQ (reference sequence). The CDR3 DNA follows: TGTGCCAGCAGCTTCGGCGGGAGGGTCGGCGACGAGCAGTACTTC. The encoded protein is CASSFGGRVGDEQYF.

This clonotype has only a few counts. The rearrangement uses TRBV6-1 and TRBJ1-5; D is uncertain. The CDR3 is made up of 14 amino acids. V was shortened by 1 base and J by 0 bases, with 4 bases between the two germline ends. The germline gives CDR1 MNHNS, CDR2 SASEGT. In nucleotides, the CDR3 is TGTGCCAGCAGTGAAGTTTATAGCAATCAGCCCCAGCATTTT. This gives the protein CASSEVYSNQPQHF.

This clonotype was detected only a few times. The V and J genes are TRBV30 and TRBJ2-3, with a possible D match to TRBD2 (5 bases). The CDR3 sequence is 13 residues long. Trimming took 5 bases from V and 4 from J, leaving 13 bases between them. Per the germline V gene, CDR1 is GTSNPN and CDR2 is SVGIG (reference sequence). The CDR3 region is CAWAWSGADTQYF. CDR3 coding DNA: TGTGCCTGGGCGTGGTCCGGGGCAGATACGCAGTATTTT.

The chain joins TRBV20-1 to TRBJ2-2; D is possibly TRBD2 (5 bases). From germline, CDR1 is DFQATT and CDR2 SNEGSKA (reference sequence). The CDR3 length is 14 residues. With 6 bases removed from V and 1 base from J, the gap between germline ends came to 12 bases. The CDR3 DNA follows: TGCAGTGCAAGACCGGGGAGGAACACCGGGGAGCTGTTTTTT. It codes for CSARPGRNTGELFF.

The gene calls are TRBV6-2 or TRBV6-3 and TRBJ2-3, with TRBD1 matching over 7 bases. Germline CDR1 MNHEY, CDR2 SVGEGT. The CDR3 loop spans 15 amino acids. V gave up 5 bases and J gave up 0 bases; unmatched junction bases: 5. CDR3 DNA sequence: TGTGCCAGCAGTGGGACAGCCTCTAGCACAGATACGCAGTATTTT. This translates into CASSGTASSTDTQYF.